One sample yielded the 29 T cell receptor beta chains listed below, sequenced in a study of control samples from healthy donors and cancer patients. Some clones are missing from TCRdb's copy, which holds only in-frame ones; the method was immunoSEQ multiplex PCR. Altogether about 150,000 clones are present, roughly 88% being singletons, with the ten largest covering 1.5% to 2%. Sequencing used blood. These receptors were obtained from a man younger than 30 in good health.

The chain is built from TRBV28 and TRBJ1-1; D perhaps matches TRBD1 (6 bases). Germline V gene data show CDR1 as MDHEN and CDR2 as SYDVKM. This CDR3 is built from 17 residues. The V end lost 2 bases, the J end lost 0 bases, and 16 bases lay between the germline ends. This chain's CDR3 is CASSLIFTGLMNTEAFF. For the CDR3, the DNA is TGTGCCAGCAGTTTAATCTTTACAGGGTTAATGAACACTGAAGCTTTCTTT.

The chain uses TRBV5-5 and TRBJ1-4, with D possibly TRBD1 on 5 matching bases. Germline V gene sequence: CDR1 SGHKS, CDR2 YYEKEE (reference sequence). With 1 base removed from V and 5 bases from J, the gap between germline ends came to 12 bases. The CDR3 consists of 15 residues. CDR3 DNA sequence: TGTGCCAGCAGCTTGCTCGTGGGGGGAAATGAAAAACTGTTTTTT. It translates to CASSLLVGGNEKLFF.

On this clone: This sample also contains other DNA sequences that code for the same CDR3. The chain employs TRBV7-3 and TRBJ2-3, with unresolved D. The germline CDR1 and CDR2 sequences are SGHTA and FQGTGA. The CDR3 is made up of 14 amino acids. V was pared by 5 bases and J by 0 bases, with 9 bases between. CDR3 bases: TGTGCCAGCAGCCCAAGACCTAGCACAGATACGCAGTATTTT. Translation: CASSPRPSTDTQYF.

V usage is TRBV3-1 (or the pseudogene TRBV3-2) and J usage is TRBJ2-5; 9 nucleotides align to TRBD2. This CDR3 contains 16 residues. The germline CDR1 and CDR2 sequences are LGHDT and YNNKEL (reference sequence). With V trimmed by 1 base and J by 2 bases, 5 bases remained unmatched. CDR3 loop: CASSQVPSGKQETQYF. The CDR3, as DNA: TGTGCCAGCAGCCAAGTTCCTAGCGGGAAACAAGAGACCCAGTACTTC.

The gene calls are TRBV11-1 and TRBJ2-1; TRBD2 matches at 11 bases. CDR3 length: 15 residues. Trimming removed 4 bases from V and 3 bases from J; junction bases left unmatched: 2. Per germline, CDR1 SGHAT and CDR2 FQDESV (reference sequence). As DNA, the CDR3 is TGTGCCAGCAGCTCTAGCGGGGGGTACTACAATGAGCAGTTCTTC. Encoded protein: CASSSSGGYYNEQFF.

CDR3 DNA: TGTGCCGGGACAGCCCCGAATGGCTACACCTTC. Amino acid sequence: CAGTAPNGYTF. The chain is built from TRBV27 and TRBJ1-2; 7 positions match TRBD1. V lost 11 bases, J lost 6 bases, and 6 bases stayed unmatched. Germline lookup yields CDR1 MNHEY and CDR2 SMNVEV (reference sequence). The CDR3 loop spans 11 amino acids.

This clone was recorded once. The rearrangement joins TRBV5-6 to TRBJ2-1, with 12 bases lining up with TRBD2. The CDR3 contains 17 residues. From germline, CDR1 is SGHDT and CDR2 YYEEEE. The ends lost 2 bases at V and 7 bases at J; junction bases unmatched: 10. The CDR3 spells CASSFRTSGVLGNEQFF. CDR3 nucleotides: TGTGCCAGCAGCTTTCGGACTAGCGGGGTCCTCGGGAATGAGCAGTTCTTC. Full variable domain (outside the CDR3, taken from reference TRBV5-6 and TRBJ2-1): DAGVTQSPTHLIKTRGQQVTLRCSPKSGHDTVSWYQQALGQGPQFIFQYYEEEERQRGNFPDRFSGHQFPNYSSELNVNALLLGDSALYLCASSFRTSGVLGNEQFFGPGTRLTVL.

This sequence joins TRBV6-4 and TRBJ2-3; D is possibly TRBD2 (6 bases). The CDR3 consists of 15 residues. CDR1 and CDR2 from the germline V gene are MRHNA and SNTAGT. Trimming left V 4 bases short and J 2 bases short, with 13 bases between. CDR3 region: CASSAPGRITDTQYF. The DNA of the CDR3 is TGTGCCAGCAGTGCCCCCGGGAGAATCACAGATACGCAGTATTTT.

V and J are TRBV2 and TRBJ1-2; D ambiguous. The CDR3 totals 14 residues. The germline V and J ends were trimmed by 2 bases and 3 bases, with 10 bases remaining between them. From germline, CDR1 is SNHLY and CDR2 FYNNEI. In DNA form, the CDR3 reads TGTGCCAGCAGTGAATTCCTGACGGACTATGGCTACACCTTC. Its protein product is CASSEFLTDYGYTF. Full variable domain (rest looked up from reference TRBV2 and TRBJ1-2): EPEVTQTPSHQVTQMGQEVILRCVPISNHLYFYWYRQILGQKVEFLVSFYNNEISEKSEIFDDQFSVERPDGSNFTLKIRSTKLEDSAMYFCASSEFLTDYGYTFGSGTRLTVV.

The chain recombines TRBV5-5 with TRBJ2-3, with 8 nucleotides matching TRBD1. V lost 4 bases and J lost 0; bases outside the gene matches: 1. Germline V gene data show CDR1 as SGHKS and CDR2 as YYEKEE (reference sequence). The CDR3 contains 14 residues. The CDR3, as DNA: TGTGCCAGCAGCGGACAGGGTAGCACAGATACGCAGTATTTT. It yields the protein CASSGQGSTDTQYF.

This clone was found once. The CDR3 protein is CASSPDRAYEQYF. The DNA for the CDR3 is TGCGCCAGCAGTCCTGACAGGGCCTACGAGCAGTACTTC. The J gene is TRBJ2-7, the V gene TRBV5-1; TRBD1 aligns across 7 bases. Losses at the gene ends were 5 bases for V and 2 bases for J; bases not matched to a gene: 4. CDR3 length: 13 amino acids. CDR1 and CDR2 from the germline V gene are SGHRS and YFSETQ.

The V call is TRBV5-1, the J call TRBJ1-2; the match to TRBD1 covers 7 bases. V lost 4 bases to trimming and J lost 7 bases; unmatched junction nucleotides: 16. There are 16 residues in the CDR3. The germline V gene encodes CDR1 SGHRS and CDR2 YFSETQ. The CDR3 loop is CASSGGGIDAGPGYTF. The CDR3 DNA sequence: TGCGCCAGCAGCGGAGGGGGCATTGACGCCGGCCCTGGCTACACCTTC.

CDR3 nucleotide sequence: TGTGCCAGTAGCCAGACAGTTGGCAATGAGCAGTTCTTC. It codes for CASSQTVGNEQFF. The rearrangement joins TRBV19 to TRBJ2-1; tentatively, D is TRBD1 (5 bases). The germline CDR1 and CDR2 sequences are LNHDA and SQIVND (reference sequence). V was trimmed by 6 bases and J by 6 bases, leaving 12 bases between them. The CDR3 contains 13 residues.

CDR3 nucleotide sequence: TGTGCCAGCAGTTTAACAGGGACGTACGAGCAGTACTTC. It encodes CASSLTGTYEQYF. This chain connects TRBV27 to TRBJ2-7; D possibly corresponds to TRBD1 (6 bases). Germline CDR1 is MNHEY and CDR2 is SMNVEV (reference sequence). Trimming took 2 bases from V and 4 from J, leaving 9 bases between them. CDR3 length equals 13 residues.

The chain has TRBV7-9 and TRBJ1-3; D ambiguous. Germline V gene lookup returns CDR1 SEHNR and CDR2 FQNEAQ (reference sequence). V gave up 5 bases and J gave up 2 bases, with 13 bases separating them. The CDR3 length is 15 residues. The CDR3 DNA sequence: TGTGCCAGCAGCCAAGGTCTCCCGCCTGGAAACACCATATATTTT. It yields the protein CASSQGLPPGNTIYF. Based on the CDR3 plus reference TRBV7-9 and TRBJ1-3, the full variable domain is DTGVSQNPRHKITKRGQNVTFRCDPISEHNRLYWYRQTLGQGPEFLTYFQNEAQLEKSRLLSDRFSAERPKGSFSTLEIQRTEQGDSAMYLCASSQGLPPGNTIYFGEGSWLTVV.

The rearrangement links TRBV7-2 to TRBJ2-1; D perhaps matches TRBD2 (5 bases). The germline CDR1 and CDR2 sequences are SGHTA and FQGNSA. The CDR3 is made up of 15 amino acids. The ends were cut back, 2 bases at V and 1 base at J, with 9 bases in the middle. The CDR3 region is CASSLSRGSYNEQFF. The CDR3 DNA follows: TGTGCCAGCAGCTTATCTCGGGGATCCTACAATGAGCAGTTCTTC.

The chain has TRBV20-1 and TRBJ2-1; the D is unclear. V was cut by 0 bases and J by 8 bases, with 5 bases left in between. Per germline, CDR1 DFQATT and CDR2 SNEGSKA (reference sequence). This CDR3 comprises 11 residues. Here the CDR3 DNA reads TGCAGTGCTAGAGATCTCGATGAGCAGTTCTTC. This translates into CSARDLDEQFF.

The CDR3 spells CASSYARGLNTEAFF. The DNA for the CDR3 is TGTGCCAGCAGTTATGCCCGGGGGTTGAACACTGAAGCTTTCTTT. V is TRBV28 and J is TRBJ1-1; perhaps TRBD1 as D (5 bases). V was cut by 4 bases and J by 0 bases, with 12 bases left in between. CDR3 length: 15 amino acids. The germline V gene has CDR1 MDHEN and CDR2 SYDVKM.

The rearrangement uses TRBV28 and TRBJ1-6; the D gene is possibly TRBD1 (6 bases). Looked up from germline, CDR1 is MDHEN and CDR2 is SYDVKM. Trimming cost V 8 bases and J 8 bases, with 19 bases left between them. This CDR3 has 15 amino acids. CDR3 nucleotide sequence: TGTGCCAGCCGGAGGGGGGCCCTGCAGGATTCACCCCTCCACTTT. It is translated as CASRRGALQDSPLHF. Looking up the rest from reference TRBV28 and TRBJ1-6 gives the full variable domain: DVKVTQSSRYLVKRTGEKVFLECVQDMDHENMFWYRQDPGLGLRLIYFSYDVKMKEKGDIPEGYSVSREKKERFSLILESASTNQTSMYLCASRRGALQDSPLHFGNGTRLTVT.

The J gene is TRBJ1-5, the V gene TRBV6-6, with D tentatively TRBD1 (5 bases). Germline loops: CDR1 MNHNY, CDR2 SVGAGI (reference sequence). This CDR3 spans 14 amino acids. V shed 0 bases and J shed 6 bases, with 9 bases lying between them. The CDR3 is CASSYSGVSQPQHF. The DNA of the CDR3 is TGTGCCAGCAGTTACTCAGGGGTTAGTCAGCCCCAGCATTTT.

The chain has TRBV11-3 and TRBJ2-1; the D gene is possibly TRBD1 (6 bases). The germline V gene has CDR1 SGHNT and CDR2 YENEEA. This CDR3 has 13 amino acids. The V gene lost 5 bases and the J gene lost 15 bases, with 20 bases spanning the gap. The DNA of the CDR3 is TGTGCCAGCAGCAAAGGGGGACGTGGGCAGCTGTTCTTC. Its protein is CASSKGGRGQLFF.

The rearrangement joins TRBV23-1 to TRBJ2-2; D is possibly TRBD1 or TRBD2 (5 bases each). TRBV23-1 is an ORF, with its function uncertain. The V and J ends lost 2 bases and 2 bases respectively, with 18 bases between them. This CDR3 is 18 amino acids long. The DNA for the CDR3 is TGCGCCAGCAGTCAAGTGTCTCGGGGCGCGGGTAACACCGGGGAGCTGTTTTTT. Protein product: CASSQVSRGAGNTGELFF.

The genes are TRBV25-1 and TRBJ1-3; TRBD1 is a possible D gene (5 bases). Germline lookup yields CDR1 MGHDK and CDR2 SYGVNS. The CDR3 consists of 14 residues. V was clipped by 6 bases and J by 0 bases, with 9 bases between them. The CDR3 bases are TGTGCCAGCAGCTCGGGGGGCTCTGGAAACACCATATATTTT. Translating it yields CASSSGGSGNTIYF.

The rearrangement uses TRBV15 and TRBJ1-2, with 8 bases that match TRBD1. V was pared by 0 bases and J by 2 bases, with 5 bases of the junction left unmatched. Germline CDR1 is LNHNV and CDR2 is YYDKDF (reference sequence). CDR3 length: 16 amino acids. CDR3 in DNA: TGTGCCACCAGCAGAGAGCGGGACAGGACGAACTATGGCTACACCTTC. Encoded protein: CATSRERDRTNYGYTF.

The chain uses TRBV30 and TRBJ1-6; D unclear. The CDR3 length is 13 residues. With 5 bases removed from V and 2 bases from J, the gap between germline ends came to 7 bases. Germline CDR1 and CDR2: GTSNPN and SVGIG (reference sequence). The CDR3 sequence is CAWGRPYNSPLHF. The CDR3, as DNA: TGTGCCTGGGGGCGGCCCTATAATTCACCCCTCCACTTT.

The genes are TRBV28 and TRBJ1-5, with D perhaps matching TRBD1 (5 bases). This CDR3 has 14 amino acids. Between the trimmed V and J ends, which lost 7 bases and 0 bases, there was a span of 10 bases. The germline gives CDR1 MDHEN, CDR2 SYDVKM. The CDR3 sequence is CASTETDSNQPQHF. The CDR3 bases are TGTGCCAGCACCGAGACAGATAGCAATCAGCCCCAGCATTTT.

This rearrangement joins TRBV9 to TRBJ1-2, with no clear D. The CDR3 totals 16 residues. CDR1 is SGDLS and CDR2 is YYNGEE in the germline V gene. V lost 6 bases and J 2 bases, leaving 20 bases between the germline ends. DNA for the CDR3: TGTGCCAGCACCTCAACGAACGTCCCCCAGAACTATGGCTACACCTTC. Residues: CASTSTNVPQNYGYTF.

This rearrangement joins TRBV6-1 to TRBJ2-7, with TRBD2 as a possible D gene (7 bases). The CDR3 extends over 14 amino acids. V was pared by 1 base and J by 6 bases, with 13 bases between. Looked up from germline, CDR1 is MNHNS and CDR2 is SASEGT. CDR3 coding DNA: TGTGCCAGCAGTGAAGTTGGGGGGGCTCGCGAGCAGTACTTC. This encodes CASSEVGGAREQYF.

The V and J genes are TRBV6-5 and TRBJ2-2; 8 nucleotides match TRBD1. The V and J ends lost 6 bases and 7 bases, in that order; junction bases with no gene match: 7. The germline V gene has CDR1 MNHEY and CDR2 SVGAGI. CDR3 length: 14 amino acids. The DNA for the CDR3 is TGTGCCAGCAGCCCGGACAGGGCGGGCGGGGAGCTGTTTTTT. It yields the protein CASSPDRAGGELFF.